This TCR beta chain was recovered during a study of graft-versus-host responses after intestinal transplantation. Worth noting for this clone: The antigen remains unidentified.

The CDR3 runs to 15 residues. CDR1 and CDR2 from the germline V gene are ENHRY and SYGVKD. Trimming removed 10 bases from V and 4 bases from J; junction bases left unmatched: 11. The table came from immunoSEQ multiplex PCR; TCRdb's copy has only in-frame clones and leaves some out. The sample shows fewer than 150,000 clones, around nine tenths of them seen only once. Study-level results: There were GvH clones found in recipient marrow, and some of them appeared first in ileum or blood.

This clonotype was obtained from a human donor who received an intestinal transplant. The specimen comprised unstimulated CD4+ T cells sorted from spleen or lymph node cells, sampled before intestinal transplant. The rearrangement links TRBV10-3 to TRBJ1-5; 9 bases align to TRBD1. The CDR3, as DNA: TGTGCCACCAAGGGGGCACAGGGGGCTAATCAGCCCCAGCATTTT. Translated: CATKGAQGANQPQHF.